The entry that follows covers one T cell receptor (beta chain) sequence. The antigen remains unidentified. The data derive from a study of spatial heterogeneity in lung cancer. For the study at large: The study observed each unique TCR and UMI combination more than ten times on average in raw reads. Overall study findings and caveats: The appearance of ubiquitous expanded tumor TCRs in blood was greater at resection than follow-up.

The time point was: sample taken at primary tumor resection. Sequencing was performed on whole RNA extracted from tumor and nontumor lung tissue, or from frozen PBMC, and the material was left unsorted. The V gene's germline CDR1 is DFQATT and CDR2 SNEGSKA (reference sequence). V was pared by 0 bases and J by 0 bases, with 1 base of the junction left unmatched. The CDR3 is 15 residues long. All TCR cDNA molecules were individually tagged with a unique molecular identifier. One entry per CDR3 protein, called by TCRdb with MiXCR from the 5' RACE reads. The sample shows approximately 40,000 distinct CDR3 sequences, over 6.5% of them seen only once.

The V call is TRBV20-1, the J call TRBJ2-7; 11 positions agree with TRBD2. This clonotype originated in a female donor with early-stage non-small cell lung cancer. Material: PBMCs, obtained at surgery. In nucleotides, the CDR3 is TGCAGTGCTAGAGATCTAGCGGGGGGCTCCTACGAGCAGTACTTC. Encoded protein: CSARDLAGGSYEQYF.